This T cell receptor (beta chain) was retrieved from a study of CD8+ T cells in alopecia areata. Turning to the study itself: Among treated patients, oral tofacitinib was administered at 5 to 10 mg twice daily. Patients given treatment had severity scored by the percentage of scalp area affected. Study conclusions and caveats: The presence of one nonresponder keeps the tie between baseline CD8+ expansion and response uncertain.

Trimming at V came to 5 bases and at J to 6 bases, leaving 10 bases not matched to a gene. The germline V gene encodes CDR1 LNHDA and CDR2 SQIVND (reference sequence). CDR3 length: 17 residues. Treatment reported: oral pan-JAK inhibitor, 5-10 mg twice daily. RNA was isolated and reverse transcribed to cDNA, the sequencing template. The data were produced by immunoSEQ multiplex PCR, yet TCRdb's version contains in-frame clones alone and is incomplete. Of some 100,000 clones detected, roughly 45% appear once; the ten largest clones hold roughly 18%. Relative to its sample, this clone is medium-sized. What it binds is unknown.

The input for sequencing was CD8+ T cells sorted from blood, taken at week 24, from a patient treated with tofacitinib. The clonotype comes from a human donor with alopecia areata. The V and J genes are TRBV19 and TRBJ2-2; TRBD2 agrees at 12 bases. CDR3 sequence reads: CASSSRLAGEVAGELFF. In DNA, the CDR3 is TGTGCCAGTAGTTCAAGACTAGCGGGAGAAGTTGCCGGGGAGCTGTTTTTT.